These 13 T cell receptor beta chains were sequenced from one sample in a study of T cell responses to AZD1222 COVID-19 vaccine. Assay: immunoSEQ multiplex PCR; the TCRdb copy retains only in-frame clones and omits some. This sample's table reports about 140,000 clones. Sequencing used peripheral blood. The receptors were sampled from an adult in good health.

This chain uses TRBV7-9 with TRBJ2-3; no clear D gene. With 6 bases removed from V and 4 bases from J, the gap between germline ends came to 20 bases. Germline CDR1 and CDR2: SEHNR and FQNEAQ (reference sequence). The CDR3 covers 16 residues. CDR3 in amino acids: CASRFREYSVADTQYF. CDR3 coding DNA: TGTGCCAGCAGGTTCAGAGAGTATAGTGTCGCAGATACGCAGTATTTT.

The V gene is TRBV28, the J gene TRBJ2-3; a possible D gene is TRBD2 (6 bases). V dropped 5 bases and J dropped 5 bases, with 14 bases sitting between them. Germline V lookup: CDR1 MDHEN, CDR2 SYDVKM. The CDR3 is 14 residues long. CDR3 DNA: TGTGCCAGCAGTCCGACGGGACTGGAAGATACGCAGTATTTT. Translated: CASSPTGLEDTQYF.

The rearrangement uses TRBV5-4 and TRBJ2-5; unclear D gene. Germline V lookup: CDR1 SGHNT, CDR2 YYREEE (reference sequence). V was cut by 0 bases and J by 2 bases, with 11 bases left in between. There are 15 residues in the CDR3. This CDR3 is CASSLVTNPQETQYF. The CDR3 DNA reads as TGTGCCAGCAGCTTGGTGACAAATCCACAAGAGACCCAGTACTTC.

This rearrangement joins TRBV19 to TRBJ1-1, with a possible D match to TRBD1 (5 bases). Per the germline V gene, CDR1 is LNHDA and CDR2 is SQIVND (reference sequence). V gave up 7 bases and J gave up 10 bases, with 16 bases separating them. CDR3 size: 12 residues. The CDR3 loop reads CASINPWGRAFF. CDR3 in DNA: TGTGCCAGTATCAATCCATGGGGGAGAGCTTTCTTT.

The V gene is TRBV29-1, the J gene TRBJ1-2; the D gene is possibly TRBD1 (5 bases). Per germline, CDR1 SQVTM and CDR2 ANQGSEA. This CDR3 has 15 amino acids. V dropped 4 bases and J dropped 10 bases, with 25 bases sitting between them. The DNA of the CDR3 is TGCAGCGTTGCCCGGGACCCCCTTGGTTCATATCTCTACACCTTC. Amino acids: CSVARDPLGSYLYTF.

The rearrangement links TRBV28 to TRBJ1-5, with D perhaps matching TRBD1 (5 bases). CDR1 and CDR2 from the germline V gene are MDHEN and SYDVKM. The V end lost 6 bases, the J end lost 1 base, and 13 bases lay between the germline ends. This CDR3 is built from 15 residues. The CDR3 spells CASSLGGGSNQPQHF. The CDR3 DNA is TGTGCCAGCAGCCTCGGGGGAGGGAGCAATCAGCCCCAGCATTTT.

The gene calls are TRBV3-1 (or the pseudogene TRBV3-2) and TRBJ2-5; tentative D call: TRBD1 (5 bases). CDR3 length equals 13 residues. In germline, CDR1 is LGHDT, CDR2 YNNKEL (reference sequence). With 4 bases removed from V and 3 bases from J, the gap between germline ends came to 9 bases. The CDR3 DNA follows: TGTGCCAGCAGCCGCGACAGAAAAGAGACCCAGTACTTC. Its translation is CASSRDRKETQYF.

CDR3 in DNA: TGTGCCAGCCTCGGAGGGGCTGCAACTAATGAAAAACTGTTTTTT. Amino acids: CASLGGAATNEKLFF. The rearrangement uses TRBV6-5 and TRBJ1-4; possible D gene TRBD1, 5 bases. The CDR3 has 15 amino acids. The germline CDR1 and CDR2 sequences are MNHEY and SVGAGI. V was pared by 8 bases and J by 0 bases, with 13 bases between.

The CDR3 sequence: CASSPYQGRSNQPQHF. The CDR3 DNA reads TGTGCCAGCAGCCCCTACCAGGGTCGTAGCAATCAGCCCCAGCATTTT. The chain recombines TRBV5-8 with TRBJ1-5; D perhaps matches TRBD1 (5 bases). The V and J ends lost 4 bases and 0 bases respectively, with 14 bases between them. The germline gives CDR1 SGHTS, CDR2 YDEGEE. The CDR3 loop spans 16 amino acids.

In nucleotides, the CDR3 is TGTGCCAGCAGTGAAGTCGGGACGGTCTATGGCTACACCTTC. It translates to CASSEVGTVYGYTF. V gene TRBV6-1 combines with J gene TRBJ1-2, with D possibly matching TRBD1 (5 bases). Germline values: CDR1 MNHNS, CDR2 SASEGT. V was trimmed by 1 base and J by 4 bases, leaving 10 bases between them. The CDR3 loop spans 14 amino acids.

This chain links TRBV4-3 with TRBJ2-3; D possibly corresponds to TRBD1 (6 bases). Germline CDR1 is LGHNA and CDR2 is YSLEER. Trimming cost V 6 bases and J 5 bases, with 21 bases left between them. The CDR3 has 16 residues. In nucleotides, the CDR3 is TGCGCCAGCAGTGTCAGTCCCGGGACATATGGAGATACGCAGTATTTT. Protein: CASSVSPGTYGDTQYF.

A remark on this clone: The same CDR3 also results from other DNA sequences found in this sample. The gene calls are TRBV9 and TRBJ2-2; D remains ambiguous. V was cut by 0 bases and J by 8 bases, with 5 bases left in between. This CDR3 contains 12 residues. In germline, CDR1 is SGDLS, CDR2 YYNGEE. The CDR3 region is CASSVGTGELFF. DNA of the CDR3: TGTGCCAGCAGCGTAGGAACGGGGGAGCTGTTTTTT.

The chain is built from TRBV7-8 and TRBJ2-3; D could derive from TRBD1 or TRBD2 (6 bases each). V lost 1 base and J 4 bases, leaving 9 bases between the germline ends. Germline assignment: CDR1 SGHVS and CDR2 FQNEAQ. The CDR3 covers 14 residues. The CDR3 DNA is TGTGCCAGCAGCTTAGTGGGGGGCGCAGATACGCAGTATTTT. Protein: CASSLVGGADTQYF.